One sample yielded the 6 T cell receptor beta chains listed below, sequenced in a study of T cells after yellow fever vaccination. TCRdb re-derived calls from the 5' RACE reads in MiXCR, one entry per CDR3 protein. In the table there are 280,000 or so distinct CDR3 sequences, less than 9.5% of which are singletons. The material was CD4+ T cells sorted from PBMCs, obtained 5 days after the yellow fever booster vaccination. These receptors came from a man aged 18 to 29 who received the YFV17D yellow fever vaccine.

The genes are TRBV4-3 and TRBJ2-2; D may match TRBD1 or TRBD2 (6 bases each). This CDR3 has 15 amino acids. V shed 5 bases and J shed 1 base, with 11 bases lying between them. CDR1 and CDR2 (germline): LGHNA, YSLEER. This CDR3 reads CASSLGGRNTGELFF. CDR3 nucleotides: TGCGCCAGCAGCTTAGGGGGGCGGAACACCGGGGAGCTGTTTTTT.

This chain connects TRBV12-3 or TRBV12-4 to TRBJ1-6; D might be TRBD1 (5 bases). The CDR3 runs 15 residues. The ends were cut back, 3 bases at V and 7 bases at J, with 13 bases in the middle. For the CDR3, the DNA is TGTGCCAGCAGTTTGCTTCAGGGCTTGAATTCACCCCTCCACTTT. Protein sequence: CASSLLQGLNSPLHF.

This clonotype was observed a handful of times. This CDR3 reads CASSLAGQESEKLFF. The DNA for the CDR3 is TGCGCCAGCAGCTTGGCCGGCCAGGAAAGTGAAAAACTGTTTTTT. The chain joins TRBV5-1 to TRBJ1-4; D unclear. CDR1 and CDR2 from the germline V gene are SGHRS and YFSETQ. CDR3 size: 15 residues. Trimming pared 0 bases from V and 7 bases from J, leaving 13 bases between.

In its sample, this clonotype was seen many times. The rearrangement joins TRBV7-8 to TRBJ2-1; perhaps TRBD2 as D (5 bases). The germline V gene has CDR1 SGHVS and CDR2 FQNEAQ. The CDR3 is 16 residues long. V was clipped by 2 bases and J by 0 bases, with 11 bases between them. In DNA form, the CDR3 reads TGTGCCAGCAGCTTAAGTGACTACTTCTCCTACAATGAGCAGTTCTTC. Protein: CASSLSDYFSYNEQFF.

This chain connects TRBV28 to TRBJ2-5; no reliable D call. Germline-derived CDR1 and CDR2 are MDHEN and SYDVKM. V lost 7 bases to trimming and J lost 2 bases, with 17 bases between them. This CDR3 has 15 amino acids. The CDR3 region is CASIPHSTSQETQYF. DNA for the CDR3: TGTGCCAGCATTCCTCACTCGACATCTCAAGAGACCCAGTACTTC.

Ten or more counts support this clonotype. This chain joins TRBV6-5 and TRBJ1-4; D gene ambiguous. Germline CDR1 is MNHEY and CDR2 is SVGAGI. The CDR3 totals 15 residues. Trimming shortened V by 5 bases and J by 8 bases, and 18 bases separated the two germline ends. This CDR3 is CASSLGFQVGEKLFF. In DNA form, the CDR3 reads TGTGCCAGCAGTCTCGGGTTCCAAGTTGGGGAAAAACTGTTTTTT.